Listed here are 22 T cell receptor beta chains from one sample, sequenced in a study of tumor-infiltrating lymphocytes in primary liver carcinoma. Starting from 450 to 500 ng of total RNA, TCR beta cDNA was produced with a primer in the constant region. A slightly modified ARM-PCR protocol with three nested multiplex PCR rounds produced these TCR beta libraries. Investigators reported that the first two PCR rounds, at 10 cycles each, used TRBV1-TRBV30 forward primers with a C-beta reverse primer. MiXCR was run by TCRdb on the multiplex PCR reads, yielding one entry per CDR3 protein. The sample holds approximately 110,000 distinct CDR3 sequences, about 59% seen once. Co-extraction yielded RNA and DNA from 20-30 mg of unsorted bulk tissue. Material for sequencing was liver tumor tissue from sampling region 1. The subset is: tumor region T1, superior pole. Receptors originate from a woman aged 55-70 years with primary liver carcinoma and hepatitis B virus infection.

Notes on this clonotype: One base away lies a much larger clone, so this may be a sequencing read error. The gene calls are TRBV6-1 and TRBJ2-1, with 8 bases identical to TRBD2. This CDR3 spans 18 amino acids. The germline V gene has CDR1 MNHNS and CDR2 SASEGT. Trimming cost V 5 bases and J 0 bases; bases outside gene matches: 12. The CDR3 coding sequence is TGTGCCAGCAGTTGGGGCCCGGGGGGGTTCGGCTCCTACAATGAGCAGTTCTTC. It is translated as CASSWGPGGFGSYNEQFF.

On this clonotype itself: The junction departs from germline at one end; a sequencing error may be responsible. The V and J genes are TRBV11-2 and TRBJ2-3; D is uncertain. The germline V gene has CDR1 SGHAT and CDR2 FQNNGV. This CDR3 has 13 amino acids. For the CDR3, the DNA is TGTACCAGCAGCTTGGATCGAAGAGATACGCAGTATTTT. Translated: CTSSLDRRDTQYF.

Worth noting for this clonotype: With a much larger clone just one base away, this may be a read error. This chain connects TRBV12-3 or TRBV12-4 to TRBJ2-5; TRBD2 aligns across 7 bases. V dropped 6 bases and J dropped 9; count of bases not matched to a gene: 10. The CDR3 is 13 residues long. The CDR3 sequence is CASRGESAGAQYF. The CDR3 coding sequence is TGTGCCAGCAGGGGGGAATCTGCGGGGGCCCAGTACTTC.

This clonotype was observed a single time. One end of the junction does not line up with germline, which may come from a read error. The V and J genes are TRBV11-1 and TRBJ2-2; D is uncertain. CDR3 length: 13 residues. The germline gives CDR1 SGHAT, CDR2 FQDESV (reference sequence). DNA for the CDR3: TGCGCCAGTACCTTAAGGATGACCGGGGAGCTGTTTTTT. The encoded protein is CASTLRMTGELFF.

V gene TRBV6-2 or TRBV6-3 combines with J gene TRBJ2-1, with TRBD1 matching over 8 bases. The CDR3 loop spans 19 amino acids. Germline CDR1 is MNHEY and CDR2 is SVGEGT. V lost 5 bases to trimming and J lost 6 bases; unmatched junction nucleotides: 21. CDR3 sequence (DNA): TGTGCCAGCAGTCACTACAGGGGGGTTATCCTGACAGGGATCAATGAGCAGTTCTTC. Residues: CASSHYRGVILTGINEQFF.

Comments on this clonotype: A junction end diverges from the germline sequence, so it may reflect a read error. V and J are TRBV11-2 and TRBJ2-3; 7 nucleotides agree with TRBD1. The CDR3 extends over 16 amino acids. Germline-derived CDR1 and CDR2 are SGHAT and FQNNGV. The CDR3 coding sequence is TGTACCAGCAGCTTAGACAGGGCGGGTTTCCTGGATACGCAGTATTTT. Translated: CTSSLDRAGFLDTQYF.

This chain links TRBV11-2 with TRBJ2-7; 10 nucleotides line up with TRBD2. The CDR3 runs to 15 residues. Germline V CDR1 and CDR2: SGHAT, FQNNGV. V dropped 6 bases and J dropped 6; count of bases not matched to a gene: 11. The CDR3 DNA follows: TGTGCCAGCAGTACAATGGGACTAGCGTCATCCGAGCAGTACTTC. It is translated as CASSTMGLASSEQYF.

To note about this clonotype: At one end the junction does not follow the germline gene, possibly because of a read error. V is TRBV29-1 and J is TRBJ2-3; the D gene is possibly TRBD2 (6 bases). The CDR3 is 14 amino acids. Looked up from germline, CDR1 is SQVTM and CDR2 is ANQGSEA. CDR3 amino acids: CSVEDGRGTGTQYF. DNA for the CDR3: TGCAGCGTGGAGGACGGGAGAGGCACAGGTACGCAGTATTTT.

This rearrangement joins TRBV28 to TRBJ2-7; 10 bases match TRBD1. The trim removed 7 bases at V and 5 bases at J, leaving 8 bases unmatched. Germline V gives CDR1 MDHEN, CDR2 SYDVKM. CDR3 size: 14 residues. As DNA, the CDR3 is TGTGCCAGCAAGGACGGGACAGGGGCCCACGAGCAGTACTTC. This sequence encodes CASKDGTGAHEQYF.

Points on this clonotype: A read error may produce the germline difference seen at one junction end. The chain recombines TRBV4-2 with TRBJ2-1; 9 bases are a match to TRBD2. This CDR3 is 16 amino acids long. The germline V gene encodes CDR1 LGHNA and CDR2 YNFKEQ. The chain's CDR3 is CASGTRESGRKNEQLF. CDR3 nucleotide sequence: TGTGCCAGCGGCACGAGGGAAAGCGGGAGGAAAAATGAGCAGCTCTTC.

The chain is built from TRBV30 and TRBJ2-3; TRBD1 matches at 9 bases. The CDR3 consists of 13 residues. V shed 2 bases and J 4 bases; nucleotides not matched to a gene: 1. CDR1 and CDR2 from the germline V gene are GTSNPN and SVGIG (reference sequence). The CDR3 coding sequence is TGTGCCTGGAGTAACAGGGGGCCAGATACGCAGTATTTT. Amino acids: CAWSNRGPDTQYF.

This clonotype was seen at least ten times. The chain joins TRBV29-1 to TRBJ1-1; D gene unclear. This CDR3 has 13 residues. Deletions cut 6 bases from V and 1 base from J, with 12 bases between. The germline gives CDR1 SQVTM, CDR2 ANQGSEA. CDR3 sequence (DNA): TGCAGCGTCCTGGGGTGGGGGAACACTGAAGCTTTCTTT. Translating it yields CSVLGWGNTEAFF.

Comment on this clonotype: Since the CDR3 does not end with the conserved phenylalanine or tryptophan, this likely comes from a read error. The chain employs TRBV5-4 and TRBJ1-3; D ambiguous. Trimming removed 5 bases at V and 2 bases at J, with 5 bases between. The CDR3 is 12 residues long. Germline lookup yields CDR1 SGHNT and CDR2 YYREEE (reference sequence). CDR3 amino acids: CASSLAGNTIYY. The DNA for the CDR3 is TGTGCCAGCAGTTTAGCTGGAAACACCATATATTAT.

Of note for this clonotype: One end of the junction is discordant with germline, which a read error may explain. The chain recombines TRBV6-5 with TRBJ1-1; D call uncertain. Germline CDR1 MNHEY, CDR2 SVGAGI. The CDR3 consists of 17 residues. The CDR3 sequence is CASSYSIAGNGNAEAFF. As DNA, the CDR3 is TGTGCCAGCAGTTACTCGATAGCGGGGAACGGGAACGCTGAAGCCTTCTTT.

Of note for this clonotype: One junction end does not reproduce the germline sequence, and a read error may be involved. This chain connects TRBV12-3 or TRBV12-4 to TRBJ1-5; D is ambiguous. This CDR3 has 13 amino acids. The CDR3, as DNA: TGTGCCAACAGCGTCGGAGGGCAGCAGCCCAAGCATTTT. Protein sequence: CANSVGGQQPKHF.

This clonotype was observed many times. The rearrangement links TRBV30 to TRBJ1-2; D is unresolved. CDR3 length equals 13 residues. Germline CDR1 is GTSNPN and CDR2 is SVGIG (reference sequence). Trimming took off 3 bases at V and 3 bases at J, with 11 bases between the two ends. The CDR3 coding sequence is TGTGCCTGGAGCGTCAACCGGGACTATGGCTACACCTTC. Its translation is CAWSVNRDYGYTF.

Notes on this clonotype: Just one base apart from a much larger clone, this may be a read error. The V and J genes are TRBV29-1 and TRBJ1-2, with TRBD1 identical over 7 bases. V was clipped by 6 bases and J by 7 bases; unmatched bases: 11. This CDR3 region has 13 residues. The germline V gene has CDR1 SQVTM and CDR2 ANQGSEA. The CDR3: CSVGTATSCGYTF. The CDR3 DNA reads TGCAGCGTGGGGACAGCCACATCCTGTGGCTACACCTTC.

The V gene is TRBV11-2, the J gene TRBJ2-3; unclear D gene. The CDR3 spans 12 residues. The germline V gene has CDR1 SGHAT and CDR2 FQNNGV. V dropped 3 bases and J dropped 6 bases, with 7 bases sitting between them. CDR3 nucleotides: TGTGCCAGCAGCTTTGCTGGGGATACGCAGTATTTT. Its protein is CASSFAGDTQYF.

Comment on this clonotype: Just one base apart from a much larger clone, this may be a read error. The chain couples TRBV13 to TRBJ2-3; D unclear. CDR1 is PRHDT and CDR2 is FYEKMQ in the germline V gene (reference sequence). The CDR3 totals 17 residues. The CDR3 DNA follows: TGTGTCAGCAGCCCCCCTCCCAAAAAATGGGGCACAGATACGCAGTATTTT. Translating it yields CVSSPPPKKWGTDTQYF.

With respect to this clonotype: A junction end diverges from the germline sequence, so it may reflect a read error. J is TRBJ2-7 and V is TRBV11-3, with no clear D. The CDR3 totals 14 residues. Germline V CDR1 and CDR2: SGHNT, YENEEA. This CDR3 is CASSLTLGRYEQYF. CDR3 nucleotides: TGTGCCAGCAGCTTAACACTGGGCCGCTACGAACAGTACTTC.

Points on this clonotype: A junction end diverges from the germline sequence, so it may reflect a read error. The genes are TRBV10-3 and TRBJ1-1; D remains unclear. The germline CDR1 and CDR2 sequences are ENHRY and SYGVKD. This CDR3 is 13 amino acids long. The CDR3 sequence: CAISGAGTSEAFF. CDR3 nucleotide sequence: TGTGCCATCAGTGGGGCGGGAACCTCTGAAGCCTTCTTT.

Notes on this clonotype: Being one base from a much bigger clone, this may be a read error. The gene calls are TRBV28 and TRBJ2-5; possible D gene TRBD1, 5 bases. Trimming removed 3 bases from V and 6 bases from J, with 14 bases in between. The CDR3 is 14 amino acids. Germline V gene data show CDR1 as MDHEN and CDR2 as SYDVKM. The DNA for the CDR3 is TGTGCCAGCAGTTTGGGTGGGGCGGCGAAGACCCAGTACTTC. Translation gives CASSLGGAAKTQYF.